This T cell receptor (beta chain) was identified in a study of T cells in localized non-small cell lung cancer. Using immunoSEQ multiplex PCR, the repertoire was profiled, and TCRdb retains in-frame clones only, with some absent. The sample lists about 26,000 clones, 75% to 90% seen once, with approximately 4% in the top ten. Notes on this clone: What it binds is not known.

Study observations and caveats: Of the tissues analyzed, uninvolved adjacent lung showed maximal T cell clonality, greater than tumor. Appearances in adjacent lung were noted for a median roughly 50 of the top 100 tumor clones. The study sequenced only one region of the tumor. As a result, intratumor heterogeneity could not be excluded and remains possible.

Germline values: CDR1 SSHAT, CDR2 FNYEAQ (reference sequence). The V segment lost 5 bases and the J segment 4 bases; nucleotides outside the gene matches: 4. The CDR3 extends over 15 amino acids. The genes are TRBV7-7 and TRBJ2-5; 13 positions match TRBD2. Sample: peripheral blood, taken before any cancer treatment. This clonotype originated in a woman aged 40-70 years with stage I lung adenocarcinoma. The CDR3 DNA is TGTGCCAGCAGCCCCGGACTAGCGGGGGTAGAGACCCAGTACTTC. This codes for CASSPGLAGVETQYF.